This T cell receptor (beta chain) was captured by sequencing in a study of cytomegalovirus exposure and HLA in healthy donors. PCR was performed using 60 Vbeta and 13 Jbeta primers. Measured with immunoSEQ multiplex PCR; TCRdb has only the in-frame clones, and not every one. The sample shows 94,000 or so clones, over 70% of them seen only once. Study-wide findings and caveats: In a later analysis, HLA-associated TCR beta chains were more clonally expanded than equally common others. In a later analysis, 16,951 TCR beta sequences were associated with HLA alleles at 0.05 false discovery rate. Judged likely to be a sequencing artifact was a cluster of highly shared sequence variants.

The CDR3 runs to 11 residues. The V and J ends lost 5 bases and 12 bases respectively, with 10 bases between them. Per the germline V gene, CDR1 is LNHDA and CDR2 is SQIVND (reference sequence). This clone was detected ten times or more. Its antigen is not identified. The clonotype originates from a man between 60 and 70 years old in good health and CMV-seronegative. This sequence joins TRBV19 and TRBJ1-4; maybe TRBD1 (5 bases). Sequenced input: PBMCs. CDR3 DNA: TGTGCCAGTAGTGACCGCAGGGAACTGTTTTTT. Translated: CASSDRRELFF.